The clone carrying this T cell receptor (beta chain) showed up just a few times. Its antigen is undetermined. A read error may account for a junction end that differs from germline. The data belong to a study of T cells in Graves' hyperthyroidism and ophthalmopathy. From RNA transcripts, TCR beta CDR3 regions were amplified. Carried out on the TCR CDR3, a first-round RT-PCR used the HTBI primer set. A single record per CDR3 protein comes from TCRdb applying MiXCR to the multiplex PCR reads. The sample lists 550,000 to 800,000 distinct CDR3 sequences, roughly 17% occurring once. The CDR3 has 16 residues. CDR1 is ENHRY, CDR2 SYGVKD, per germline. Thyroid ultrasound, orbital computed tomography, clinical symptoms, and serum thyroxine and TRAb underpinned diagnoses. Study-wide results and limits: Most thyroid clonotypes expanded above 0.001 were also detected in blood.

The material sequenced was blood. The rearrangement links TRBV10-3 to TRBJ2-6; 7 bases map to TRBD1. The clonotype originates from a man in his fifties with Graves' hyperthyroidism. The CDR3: CAIGGQTNSGASVLTF. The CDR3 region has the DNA TGTGCCATCGGGGGACAGACTAACTCTGGGGCCAGCGTCCTGACTTTC.